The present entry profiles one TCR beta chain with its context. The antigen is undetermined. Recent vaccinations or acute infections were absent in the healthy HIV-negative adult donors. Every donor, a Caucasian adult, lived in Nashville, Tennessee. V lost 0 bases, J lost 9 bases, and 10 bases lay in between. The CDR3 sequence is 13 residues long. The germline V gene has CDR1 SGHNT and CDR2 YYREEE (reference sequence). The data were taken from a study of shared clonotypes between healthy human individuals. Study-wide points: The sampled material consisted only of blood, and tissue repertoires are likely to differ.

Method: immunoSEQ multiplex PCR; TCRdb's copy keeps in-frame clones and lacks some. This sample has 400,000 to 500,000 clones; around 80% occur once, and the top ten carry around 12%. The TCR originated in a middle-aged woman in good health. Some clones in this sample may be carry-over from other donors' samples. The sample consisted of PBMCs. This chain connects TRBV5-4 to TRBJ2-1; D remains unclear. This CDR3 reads CASSLEVGGEQFF. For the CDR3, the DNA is TGTGCCAGCAGCTTGGAGGTCGGCGGTGAGCAGTTCTTC.